This T cell receptor beta chain was sequenced for a study of identical twins. General observations from the study: The more abundant beta clonotypes in cord blood had fewer insertions, and memory repertoires did not show this. Out-of-frame alpha sequences that twins shared showed excess low generation probability.

On this clonotype: Antigen unknown.

This CDR3 has 11 residues. The germline V and J ends were trimmed by 3 bases and 3 bases, with 5 bases remaining between them. The germline V gene has CDR1 DFQATT and CDR2 SNEGSKA (reference sequence). TCRdb re-called the 5' RACE reads through MiXCR, storing one row per CDR3 protein. Counted here are 640,000 or so distinct CDR3 sequences, 5.5% to 7.5% occurring once; the ten biggest clones make up approximately 2%. Sequencing was done on a sample of naive T cells sorted from blood. This TCR came from a man aged 18 to 35 in good health. The gene calls are TRBV20-1 and TRBJ1-2; possible D gene TRBD1, 5 bases. The CDR3 spells CSARGDYGYTF. In nucleotides, the CDR3 is TGCAGTGCTAGGGGGGACTATGGCTACACCTTC.